The 23 T cell receptor beta chains presented below share a single source sample, sequenced in a study of blood T cells in healthy people across ages. Primers used in a second PCR of about 7 to 11 cycles were a sample-barcoded 5' primer and a J-beta primer mix. TCRdb itself ran the 5' RACE reads through MiXCR, one entry per CDR3 protein. The sample carries fewer than 900,000 distinct CDR3 sequences, approximately 43% recorded once. The specimen was blood. Source of these receptors: a woman aged 60-75 years in good health.

This clonotype was seen once. The rearrangement uses TRBV7-3 and TRBJ1-3; D gene uncertain. The V gene lost 0 bases and the J gene lost 0 bases, with 9 bases spanning the gap. The CDR3 spans 16 residues. Per germline, CDR1 SGHTA and CDR2 FQGTGA. The CDR3 sequence is CASSLTDGYSGNTIYF. The CDR3 nucleotides read TGTGCCAGCAGCTTAACCGACGGGTACTCTGGAAACACCATATATTTT. Complete variable domain (other parts from reference TRBV7-3 and TRBJ1-3): GAGVSQTPSNKVTEKGKYVELRCDPISGHTALYWYRQSLGQGPEFLIYFQGTGAADDSGLPNDRFFAVRPEGSVSTLKIQRTERGDSAVYLCASSLTDGYSGNTIYFGEGSWLTVV.

The chain has TRBV29-1 and TRBJ2-1; 14 bases agree with TRBD2. Germline V lookup: CDR1 SQVTM, CDR2 ANQGSEA. The V and J ends lost 7 bases and 6 bases, in that order; junction bases with no gene match: 5. The length of the CDR3 is 14 residues. The CDR3 here is CSGPGLAGVNEQFF. The CDR3 DNA reads as TGCAGCGGGCCGGGACTAGCGGGAGTCAATGAGCAGTTCTTC.

The V gene is TRBV3-1, the J gene TRBJ2-4, with D perhaps matching TRBD2 (6 bases). CDR1 is LGHDT and CDR2 is YNNKEL in the germline V gene (reference sequence). This CDR3 comprises 17 residues. V was pared by 1 base and J by 4 bases, with 17 bases between. CDR3: CASSQVGGNRHKNIQYF. The CDR3 coding sequence is TGTGCCAGCAGCCAAGTAGGCGGGAATCGGCATAAAAACATTCAGTACTTC.

The chain uses TRBV6-2 or TRBV6-3 and TRBJ2-1; TRBD2 matches at 7 bases. Trimming at V came to 6 bases and at J to 13 bases, leaving 18 bases not matched to a gene. This CDR3 contains 15 residues. Germline V gene data show CDR1 as MNHEY and CDR2 as SVGEGT. In DNA form, the CDR3 reads TGTGCCAGCAGGACCCACCGACTAGCTCAAGAGACCCAGTTCTTC. It yields the protein CASRTHRLAQETQFF.

The J gene is TRBJ2-5, the V gene TRBV7-4, with 9 nucleotides matching TRBD1. Germline V CDR1 and CDR2: SGHVT, SQSDAQ. V trimming: 1 base; J trimming: 5 bases; junction bases outside the gene matches: 8. The CDR3 is 16 residues long. In DNA form, the CDR3 reads TGTGCCAGCAGCTTAGGAGGGGACAGGGCCTGCGAGACCCAGTACTTC. Its translation: CASSLGGDRACETQYF.

This clonotype was observed at least ten times. J is TRBJ2-7 and V is TRBV6-5, with 11 bases fitting TRBD2. The ends lost 5 bases at V and 3 bases at J; junction bases unmatched: 9. The CDR3 extends over 16 amino acids. Germline V gene data show CDR1 as MNHEY and CDR2 as SVGAGI. CDR3 loop: CASSREPGLADYEQYF. CDR3 nucleotide sequence: TGTGCCAGCAGTAGGGAGCCGGGACTAGCGGACTACGAGCAGTACTTC.

This clonotype has just a few counts. V gene TRBV28 combines with J gene TRBJ2-6; D not resolved. Germline V CDR1 and CDR2: MDHEN, SYDVKM. The V end lost 7 bases, the J end lost 4 bases, and 17 bases lay between the germline ends. The CDR3 length is 16 residues. CDR3 residues: CASTNLLLPGANVLTF. The CDR3, as DNA: TGTGCCAGCACCAATTTGTTGCTCCCCGGGGCCAACGTCCTGACTTTC.

Points on this clonotype: One junction end disagrees with the germline gene, perhaps due to a read error. This chain links TRBV3-1 with TRBJ2-1; D is undetermined. The germline CDR1 and CDR2 sequences are LGHDT and YNNKEL (reference sequence). CDR3 length: 13 amino acids. The CDR3 DNA reads as TGTGCCGGCAGCCCTTGGCCGGTTGATGAGCAGTTCTTC. Protein product: CAGSPWPVDEQFF.

This clonotype was counted between two and nine times. V gene TRBV12-3 or TRBV12-4 combines with J gene TRBJ2-7; unclear D gene. This CDR3 region has 14 residues. Trimming stripped 7 bases from V and 4 bases from J, with 17 bases between. In DNA form, the CDR3 reads TGTGCCAGCACCCTTGGGATGGCGACATACGAGCAGTACTTC. It is translated as CASTLGMATYEQYF.

Details on this clonotype: The junction and the germline gene differ at one end; a read error may be behind it. This chain uses TRBV6-1 with TRBJ2-3; D remains unclear. The germline gives CDR1 MNHNS, CDR2 SASEGT. This CDR3 comprises 16 residues. CDR3 sequence: CAGSQGNSLGTDTQYF. The CDR3 nucleotides are TGTGCCGGCAGTCAAGGAAACTCCTTAGGCACAGATACGCAGTATTTT.

The J gene is TRBJ1-1, the V gene TRBV28, with D hard to call. V lost 2 bases and J 5 bases, leaving 12 bases between the germline ends. CDR3 length: 14 residues. Germline CDR1 reads MDHEN; CDR2 reads SYDVKM. CDR3 loop: CASSLPEDGTEAFF. The DNA of the CDR3 is TGTGCCAGCAGTTTACCGGAGGACGGGACTGAAGCTTTCTTT.

CDR3 coding DNA: TGCGCCAGCAGCTTGGCCAGGGGGACCCCTACCTACGAGCAGTACTTC. Amino acids: CASSLARGTPTYEQYF. The rearrangement links TRBV5-1 to TRBJ2-7; 7 bases fit TRBD1. The CDR3 extends over 16 amino acids. The junction had 8 bases not matched to a gene; V was cut back by 0 bases and J by 2 bases. CDR1 is SGHRS and CDR2 is YFSETQ in the germline V gene.

The rearrangement uses TRBV7-3 and TRBJ1-1; tentative D call: TRBD1 (6 bases). Trimming cost V 6 bases and J 2 bases, with 13 bases left between them. Germline assignment: CDR1 SGHTA and CDR2 FQGTGA. The CDR3 loop spans 14 amino acids. This CDR3 reads CASSLADSNTEAFF. The CDR3 nucleotides are TGTGCCAGCAGTTTAGCGGACAGCAACACTGAAGCTTTCTTT.

A few counts support this clonotype. V and J are TRBV2 and TRBJ1-5, with a possible D match to TRBD1 (5 bases). The ends were cut back, 6 bases at V and 6 bases at J, with 15 bases in the middle. Germline loops: CDR1 SNHLY, CDR2 FYNNEI. The CDR3 has 14 residues. The CDR3 is CASRGGQVSQPQHF. The CDR3 DNA sequence: TGTGCCAGCAGGGGAGGACAAGTCAGTCAGCCCCAGCATTTT.

V usage is TRBV4-3 and J usage is TRBJ1-4, with D possibly being TRBD1 (6 bases). CDR1 LGHNA and CDR2 YSLEER come from the germline V gene. The CDR3 loop spans 14 amino acids. V was shortened by 3 bases and J by 7 bases, with 12 bases between the two germline ends. The CDR3 DNA reads as TGCGCCAGCAGCCATGCCGGGACAATTGAAAAACTGTTTTTT. It encodes CASSHAGTIEKLFF.

The chain uses TRBV29-1 and TRBJ2-3, with unresolved D. Germline-derived CDR1 and CDR2 are SQVTM and ANQGSEA. V lost 7 bases to trimming and J lost 0 bases, with 8 bases between them. The CDR3 is 12 amino acids. The CDR3 DNA follows: TGCAGCGGGTCCCCGAGCACAGATACGCAGTATTTT. This codes for CSGSPSTDTQYF.

There are a few counts of this clonotype. V usage is TRBV9 and J usage is TRBJ2-7; 7 bases fit TRBD2. The length of the CDR3 is 15 residues. Germline V CDR1 and CDR2: SGDLS, YYNGEE. The junction had 4 bases not matched to a gene; V was cut back by 0 bases and J by 1 base. CDR3 region: CASSVDAGVSYEQYF. The DNA of the CDR3 is TGTGCCAGCAGCGTAGATGCGGGAGTATCCTACGAGCAGTACTTC. Together with reference TRBV9 and TRBJ2-7, the CDR3 gives the full variable domain: DSGVTQTPKHLITATGQRVTLRCSPRSGDLSVYWYQQSLDQGLQFLIQYYNGEERAKGNILERFSAQQFPDLHSELNLSSLELGDSALYFCASSVDAGVSYEQYFGPGTRLTVT.

This sequence joins TRBV20-1 and TRBJ1-6, with D unresolved. Germline loops: CDR1 DFQATT, CDR2 SNEGSKA (reference sequence). V was pared by 3 bases and J by 9 bases, with 6 bases between. The CDR3 contains 11 residues. CDR3 loop: CSARAISPLHF. As DNA, the CDR3 is TGCAGTGCTAGGGCTATTTCACCCCTCCACTTT.

A note on this clonotype: One end of the junction varies from germline; a read error may be responsible. This chain joins TRBV7-2 and TRBJ2-1; 7 positions match TRBD1. The CDR3 totals 16 residues. CDR1 and CDR2 (germline): SGHTA, FQGNSA. Here the CDR3 reads CASSLGRDSDYDEQFF. Written as DNA, the CDR3 is TGTGCCAGCAGCTTGGGCCGGGACAGTGACTACGATGAGCAGTTCTTC.

In its sample, this clonotype was seen a few times. The chain couples TRBV10-3 to TRBJ1-4; 7 bases match TRBD1. CDR1 and CDR2 from the germline V gene are ENHRY and SYGVKD. V dropped 8 bases and J dropped 5; count of bases not matched to a gene: 5. The CDR3 consists of 13 residues. CDR3 region: CAIGTALNEKLFF. The CDR3 DNA sequence: TGTGCCATCGGGACAGCCCTAAATGAAAAACTGTTTTTT.

This clonotype has just a few counts. The rearrangement links TRBV24-1 to TRBJ2-7, with D possibly matching TRBD1 (6 bases). V dropped 3 bases and J dropped 2 bases, with 10 bases sitting between them. The germline V gene encodes CDR1 KGHDR and CDR2 SFDVKD. The CDR3 sequence is 14 residues long. DNA for the CDR3: TGTGCCACCAGTGATGCGGACAGTACCTACGAGCAGTACTTC. This encodes CATSDADSTYEQYF.

The chain recombines TRBV20-1 with TRBJ1-1; D is undetermined. V dropped 6 bases and J dropped 9 bases, with 14 bases sitting between them. This CDR3 region has 11 residues. Germline CDR1 DFQATT, CDR2 SNEGSKA (reference sequence). The CDR3 is CSAREGIKAFF. CDR3 nucleotides: TGCAGTGCAAGGGAAGGTATTAAAGCTTTCTTT.

The chain has TRBV11-2 and TRBJ2-2; D ambiguous. V lost 1 base, J lost 1 base, and 7 bases lay in between. The germline V gene encodes CDR1 SGHAT and CDR2 FQNNGV. The CDR3 length is 15 residues. This chain's CDR3 is CASSLVSRNTGELFF. CDR3 coding DNA: TGTGCCAGCAGCTTAGTGTCACGGAACACCGGGGAGCTGTTTTTT. Using reference TRBV11-2 and TRBJ2-2 for the parts outside the CDR3, the full variable domain is EAGVAQSPRYKIIEKRQSVAFWCNPISGHATLYWYQQILGQGPKLLIQFQNNGVVDDSQLPKDRFSAERLKGVDSTLKIQPAKLEDSAVYLCASSLVSRNTGELFFGEGSRLTVL.